This passage covers 22 T cell receptor beta chains from one sample sequenced in a study of cytomegalovirus exposure and HLA in healthy donors. PCR involved 60 Vbeta and 13 Jbeta primers. Clones were sequenced by immunoSEQ multiplex PCR, and TCRdb holds only the in-frame ones, with some missing. Of 50,000 to 70,000 clones in the sample, less than 85% are singletons; the top ten hold about 7%. The sequenced material came from PBMCs. These receptors were collected from a man between 25 and 39 years old in good health and CMV-seropositive.

The chain couples TRBV29-1 to TRBJ2-1; tentatively, D is TRBD1 (6 bases). V was trimmed by 0 bases and J by 2 bases, leaving 8 bases between them. The CDR3 runs to 14 residues. Per germline, CDR1 SQVTM and CDR2 ANQGSEA. The CDR3 coding sequence is TGCAGCGTTGAAGATTGGGACACCTACAATGAGCAGTTCTTC. It specifies CSVEDWDTYNEQFF.

This clone was found once. This sequence joins TRBV6-5 and TRBJ2-5; weak D call: TRBD1 (5 bases). The J call may be faulty, since TRBJ2-7 better matches the DNA end. Per germline, CDR1 MNHEY and CDR2 SVGAGI. This CDR3 contains 15 residues. CDR3 protein: CASSYKSQGPYEQYF. Written as DNA, the CDR3 is TGTGCCAGCAGTTACAAATCCCAGGGCCCCTACGAGCAGTACTTC.

This sequence joins TRBV28 and TRBJ1-4; 9 nucleotides match TRBD1. Trimming took 7 bases from V and 8 from J; bases not matched to a gene: 11. CDR3 size: 15 residues. The germline gives CDR1 MDHEN, CDR2 SYDVKM. The CDR3 DNA reads TGTGCCAGCACACTCCAGACAGGGGGGGGAGAAAAACTGTTTTTT. Protein: CASTLQTGGGEKLFF.

This chain links TRBV7-2 with TRBJ2-3; 8 bases line up with TRBD2. V gave up 5 bases and J gave up 1 base; unmatched junction bases: 5. Germline V CDR1 and CDR2: SGHTA, FQGNSA. The CDR3 sequence is 15 residues long. The CDR3 spells CASSQLAARTDTQYF. CDR3 sequence (DNA): TGTGCCAGCAGCCAACTAGCGGCCCGCACAGATACGCAGTATTTT.

The rearrangement joins TRBV2 to TRBJ2-1; 12 nucleotides agree with TRBD2. There are 17 residues in the CDR3. Germline V gives CDR1 SNHLY, CDR2 FYNNEI. The trim removed 5 bases at V and 0 bases at J, leaving 5 bases unmatched. The CDR3 here is CASSLTSGGHSYNEQFF. CDR3 nucleotide sequence: TGTGCCAGCAGTCTAACTAGCGGGGGGCACTCCTACAATGAGCAGTTCTTC.

V gene TRBV5-5 combines with J gene TRBJ1-5, with 9 positions matching TRBD1. The CDR3 is 14 amino acids. CDR1 is SGHKS and CDR2 is YYEKEE in the germline V gene (reference sequence). The J segment lost 4 bases and the V segment lost 2 bases, leaving 1 base of the junction unmatched. The CDR3 spells CASSFGQGNQPQHF. The CDR3 DNA reads TGTGCCAGCAGCTTCGGACAGGGGAATCAGCCCCAGCATTTT.

The J gene is TRBJ1-6, the V gene TRBV7-9; 9 positions agree with TRBD1. The CDR3 consists of 15 residues. Germline CDR1 reads SEHNR; CDR2 reads FQNEAQ (reference sequence). The ends lost 5 bases at V and 9 bases at J; junction bases unmatched: 8. The CDR3 DNA reads as TGTGCCAGCAGCCGCTCCGGGACAGGGCTTTCACCCCTCCACTTT. Translating it yields CASSRSGTGLSPLHF.

The gene calls are TRBV4-1 and TRBJ2-7; 10 bases match TRBD1. Germline V gene lookup returns CDR1 MGHRA and CDR2 YSYEKL. The CDR3 sequence is 15 residues long. Unmatched junction bases numbered 7, after V lost 3 bases and J lost 5 bases. CDR3: CASSHGDRGVNEQYF. CDR3 in DNA: TGCGCCAGCAGCCACGGGGACAGGGGCGTCAACGAGCAGTACTTC.

The chain is built from TRBV6-5 and TRBJ1-6, with D hard to call. The germline V gene has CDR1 MNHEY and CDR2 SVGAGI. The CDR3 spans 12 residues. Trimming cost V 8 bases and J 7 bases, with 9 bases left between them. The CDR3 DNA is TGTGCCAGCTACGGGGAAAATTCACCCCTCCACTTT. Translation gives CASYGENSPLHF.

The chain employs TRBV12-5 and TRBJ1-2; D call uncertain. The CDR3 has 14 residues. Germline V lookup: CDR1 LGHNT, CDR2 FRNRAP. Trimming removed 1 base from V and 8 bases from J, with 14 bases in between. The CDR3 here is CASGLDETQKGYTF. Written as DNA, the CDR3 is TGTGCTAGTGGTTTGGATGAGACACAAAAAGGCTACACCTTC.

This clone was found once. The chain uses TRBV4-1 and TRBJ1-2, with 9 bases identical to TRBD1. CDR1 is MGHRA, CDR2 YSYEKL, per germline. V was clipped by 10 bases and J by 4 bases; unmatched bases: 7. The CDR3 is 13 amino acids. The CDR3: CATSTGGLYGYTF. In DNA, the CDR3 is TGCGCCACTAGTACAGGGGGCCTCTATGGCTACACCTTC.

V and J are TRBV28 and TRBJ2-5; maybe TRBD1 (6 bases). V shed 7 bases and J shed 1 base, with 10 bases lying between them. The V gene's germline CDR1 is MDHEN and CDR2 SYDVKM. The length of the CDR3 is 13 residues. CDR3 sequence (DNA): TGTGCCAGCAATCAGGGGCCCCAAGAGACCCAGTACTTC. This codes for CASNQGPQETQYF.

The V and J genes are TRBV18 and TRBJ1-2, with 7 bases lining up with TRBD1. Germline V lookup: CDR1 KGHSH, CDR2 LQKENI. V lost 2 bases and J lost 2; bases outside the gene matches: 5. CDR3 length: 15 amino acids. The CDR3 sequence: CASSPETGTNYGYTF. CDR3 nucleotides: TGTGCCAGCTCACCAGAGACAGGGACGAACTATGGCTACACCTTC.

The gene calls are TRBV9 and TRBJ1-1; D unclear. The CDR3 totals 14 residues. Trimming shortened V by 0 bases and J by 1 base, and 7 bases separated the two germline ends. CDR1 and CDR2 (germline): SGDLS, YYNGEE. This CDR3 reads CASSVGLENTEAFF. CDR3 sequence (DNA): TGTGCCAGCAGCGTAGGTTTAGAGAACACTGAAGCTTTCTTT.

For this clone: Relative to the germline gene, one junction end is altered; a read error may explain this. The genes are TRBV7-2 and TRBJ2-3; perhaps TRBD2 as D (5 bases). This CDR3 is built from 18 residues. Germline V CDR1 and CDR2: SGHTA, FQGNSA. Here the CDR3 reads CASSPRGRFQVRTDTRYF. DNA for the CDR3: TGTGCCAGCAGCCCCCGTGGGAGATTCCAGGTTCGAACAGATACGCGGTATTTT. The full variable domain, completed using reference TRBV7-2 and TRBJ2-3, is GAGVSQSPSNKVTEKGKDVELRCDPISGHTALYWYRQSLGQGLEFLIYFQGNSAPDKSGLPSDRFSAERTGGSVSTLTIQRTQQEDSAVYLCASSPRGRFQVRTDTRYFGPGTRLTVL.

This clone has only one observation. The chain recombines TRBV11-2 with TRBJ1-2; D perhaps matches TRBD1 (5 bases). The germline V gene encodes CDR1 SGHAT and CDR2 FQNNGV. V was pared by 2 bases and J by 0 bases, with 7 bases between. This CDR3 has 14 residues. CDR3 loop: CASSLKGTNYGYTF. The CDR3 nucleotides read TGTGCCAGCAGCTTAAAGGGGACTAACTATGGCTACACCTTC. Using reference TRBV11-2 and TRBJ1-2 for the parts outside the CDR3, the full variable domain is EAGVAQSPRYKIIEKRQSVAFWCNPISGHATLYWYQQILGQGPKLLIQFQNNGVVDDSQLPKDRFSAERLKGVDSTLKIQPAKLEDSAVYLCASSLKGTNYGYTFGSGTRLTVV.

J is TRBJ2-7 and V is TRBV6-1; tentatively, D is TRBD1 (6 bases). Per the germline V gene, CDR1 is MNHNS and CDR2 is SASEGT. CDR3 length: 15 residues. The V gene lost 0 bases and the J gene lost 2 bases, with 11 bases spanning the gap. CDR3 in DNA: TGTGCCAGCAGTGAAGCCTGGGGGCAAACCTACGAGCAGTACTTC. This gives the protein CASSEAWGQTYEQYF.

The J gene is TRBJ1-5, the V gene TRBV28; 7 bases agree with TRBD1. The CDR3 extends over 15 amino acids. Germline V gene lookup returns CDR1 MDHEN and CDR2 SYDVKM. V shed 4 bases and J 2 bases; nucleotides not matched to a gene: 5. This CDR3 reads CASSSRGTGNQPQHF. In DNA, the CDR3 is TGTGCCAGCAGTTCCCGGGGGACAGGCAATCAGCCCCAGCATTTT.

The V gene is TRBV10-3, the J gene TRBJ2-1; D may be TRBD1 (5 bases). This CDR3 is built from 11 residues. Trimming pared 7 bases from V and 9 bases from J, leaving 10 bases between. The germline V gene encodes CDR1 ENHRY and CDR2 SYGVKD. CDR3 region: CAIMQGREQFF. CDR3 bases: TGTGCCATCATGCAGGGTCGTGAGCAGTTCTTC.

The chain is built from TRBV4-3 and TRBJ1-2; tentative D call: TRBD1 (6 bases). The length of the CDR3 is 17 residues. Germline V gene data show CDR1 as LGHNA and CDR2 as YSLEER. V was cut by 0 bases and J by 4 bases, with 18 bases left in between. The CDR3 nucleotides are TGCGCCAGCAGCCAAGATACAGGGCTACGGCTTAGCTATGGCTACACCTTC. It encodes CASSQDTGLRLSYGYTF.

This clone is a singleton in its sample. This sequence joins TRBV6-5 and TRBJ1-3, with 9 nucleotides matching TRBD1. V lost 6 bases and J lost 8; bases outside the gene matches: 8. Germline-derived CDR1 and CDR2 are MNHEY and SVGAGI. The CDR3 spans 14 residues. Written as DNA, the CDR3 is TGTGCCAGCAGGGGAGGGACAGGGATGCACACCATATATTTT. Protein product: CASRGGTGMHTIYF.

The V gene is TRBV20-1, the J gene TRBJ2-5, with a weak D call TRBD1 (5 bases). The length of the CDR3 is 10 residues. Trimming removed 6 bases from V and 5 bases from J, with 7 bases in between. The germline V gene has CDR1 DFQATT and CDR2 SNEGSKA (reference sequence). The CDR3, as DNA: TGCAGTGCCAGGGCGGAGACCCAGTACTTC. Translated, it gives CSARAETQYF.